The next 22 T cell receptor beta chains were all read from a single sample in a study of shared clonotypes between healthy human individuals. The data were produced by immunoSEQ multiplex PCR, yet TCRdb's version contains in-frame clones alone and is incomplete. The profile shows more than 400,000 clones, 81% of them singletons. Source material: PBMCs. The receptors come from a woman aged 40 to 50 in good health. Some clones in this sample may be carry-over from other donors' samples.

This clone is a singleton in its sample. The J gene is TRBJ1-1, the V gene TRBV29-1, with D perhaps TRBD1 (6 bases). Germline V CDR1 and CDR2: SQVTM, ANQGSEA. The V end lost 6 bases, the J end lost 4 bases, and 15 bases lay between the germline ends. There are 13 residues in the CDR3. CDR3 protein: CSVADRSGTEAFF. The CDR3 DNA sequence: TGCAGCGTCGCTGACAGGTCGGGCACTGAAGCTTTCTTT.

The chain employs TRBV11-3 and TRBJ2-2, with TRBD2 matching over 11 bases. The V gene end was trimmed by 4 bases and the J gene end by 0 bases; junction bases not matched to a gene: 1. The germline CDR1 and CDR2 sequences are SGHNT and YENEEA. The CDR3 is made up of 16 amino acids. The CDR3 bases are TGTGCCAGCAGCTCGGGACTAGCGGCGAACACCGGGGAGCTGTTTTTT. It encodes CASSSGLAANTGELFF.

To note about this clone: A read error is the likely source, as a far larger clone sits one nucleotide away. This specimen includes other DNA sequences encoding the same CDR3. The CDR3 region has the DNA TGTGCCAGCAGTGGACAGGCAGAATATGGGCCCCAGCATTTT. Protein sequence: CASSGQAEYGPQHF. J is TRBJ1-5 and V is TRBV2; weak D call: TRBD1 (6 bases). Germline CDR1 and CDR2: SNHLY and FYNNEI. The length of the CDR3 is 14 residues. Trimming pared 4 bases from V and 9 bases from J, leaving 16 bases between.

The chain recombines TRBV28 with TRBJ2-7, with D possibly TRBD1 on 6 matching bases. Germline V lookup: CDR1 MDHEN, CDR2 SYDVKM. CDR3 length: 14 amino acids. Deletions cut 7 bases from V and 1 base from J, with 14 bases between. Written as DNA, the CDR3 is TGTGCCAGCAATCTTCAGGGGTTGTCCTACGAGCAGTACTTC. Its translation: CASNLQGLSYEQYF.

In its sample, this clone was seen a few times. The chain links TRBV9 to TRBJ2-2; no reliable D call. The CDR3 contains 14 residues. Trimming cost V 2 bases and J 3 bases, with 8 bases left between them. Germline CDR1 reads SGDLS; CDR2 reads YYNGEE. CDR3 DNA sequence: TGTGCCAGCAGCGTCAACGACTACACCGGGGAGCTGTTTTTT. Protein product: CASSVNDYTGELFF.

The chain couples TRBV9 to TRBJ1-2; D may be TRBD1 (5 bases). V was pared by 0 bases and J by 8 bases, with 20 bases between. Per the germline V gene, CDR1 is SGDLS and CDR2 is YYNGEE. The CDR3 consists of 16 residues. CDR3 amino acids: CASSVATFQGAEGYTF. CDR3 nucleotides: TGTGCCAGCAGCGTAGCTACCTTTCAAGGGGCAGAGGGCTACACCTTC.

A word on this clone: The identical CDR3 is also encoded by other nucleotide sequences in the sample. This chain joins TRBV7-9 and TRBJ2-7, with 8 bases that match TRBD1. The germline gives CDR1 SEHNR, CDR2 FQNEAQ (reference sequence). The length of the CDR3 is 15 residues. The V and J ends lost 4 bases and 1 base, in that order; junction bases with no gene match: 6. The CDR3 DNA reads as TGTGCCAGCAGCTCCGGGACAGGAGGGTCCTACGAGCAGTACTTC. This gives the protein CASSSGTGGSYEQYF.

Turning to this clone: A far larger clone is one nucleotide away, so this likely arose from a read error. Other nucleotide sequences from this sample produce the same CDR3. The chain links TRBV5-1 to TRBJ1-1; D is unclear. Germline assignment: CDR1 SGHRS and CDR2 YFSETQ. There are 14 residues in the CDR3. Deletions cut 8 bases from V and 4 bases from J, with 18 bases between. Written as DNA, the CDR3 is TGCGCCAGTACCGGACCGCATGGAGGCACTGAAGCTTTCTTT. This codes for CASTGPHGGTEAFF.

V and J are TRBV30 and TRBJ2-5; 10 bases are a match to TRBD2. This CDR3 comprises 18 residues. Germline assignment: CDR1 GTSNPN and CDR2 SVGIG (reference sequence). V gave up 4 bases and J gave up 4 bases; unmatched junction bases: 18. The CDR3 reads CAWKGVGKREGRRETQYF. The CDR3 DNA follows: TGTGCCTGGAAGGGAGTGGGAAAGCGGGAGGGCCGACGAGAGACCCAGTACTTC.

This clone was seen a single time. The chain links TRBV2 to TRBJ1-2; no clear D. With 6 bases removed from V and 2 bases from J, the gap between germline ends came to 7 bases. The CDR3 covers 12 residues. Germline V gene sequence: CDR1 SNHLY, CDR2 FYNNEI. CDR3: CASRGDNYGYTF. CDR3 nucleotide sequence: TGTGCCAGCAGGGGAGACAACTATGGCTACACCTTC.

This clone was counted between two and nine times. V gene TRBV7-9 combines with J gene TRBJ2-1; TRBD2 matches at 9 bases. The germline CDR1 and CDR2 sequences are SEHNR and FQNEAQ (reference sequence). The length of the CDR3 is 16 residues. The V gene end was trimmed by 1 base and the J gene end by 7 bases; junction bases not matched to a gene: 8. The CDR3 loop reads CASSLGGGRALNEQFF. The DNA of the CDR3 is TGTGCCAGCAGCTTAGGAGGCGGGAGGGCCCTGAATGAGCAGTTCTTC.

Points on this clone: Possible read error: a much larger clone is one base away. V usage is TRBV6-4 and J usage is TRBJ2-7, with 7 bases fitting TRBD2. The CDR3 length is 15 residues. V lost 4 bases, J lost 5 bases, and 11 bases stayed unmatched. The germline gives CDR1 MRHNA, CDR2 SNTAGT. CDR3 region: CASSGALDGRNEQYF. In DNA, the CDR3 is TGTGCCAGCAGTGGTGCCCTAGACGGGAGGAACGAGCAGTACTTC.

The rearrangement joins TRBV10-3 to TRBJ2-1; D may be TRBD1 (6 bases). The CDR3 has 14 amino acids. From germline, CDR1 is ENHRY and CDR2 SYGVKD. Trimming left V 3 bases short and J 7 bases short, with 13 bases between. The CDR3 DNA reads TGTGCCATCAGTGACCCCATACAGGGAAATGAGCAGTTCTTC. The encoded protein is CAISDPIQGNEQFF.

This clone has just a few counts. J is TRBJ1-5 and V is TRBV19, with a weak D call TRBD1 (5 bases). CDR3 length: 12 amino acids. V shed 11 bases and J shed 0 bases, with 8 bases lying between them. Germline loops: CDR1 LNHDA, CDR2 SQIVND (reference sequence). CDR3 region: CAPGGSNQPQHF. The CDR3, as DNA: TGTGCCCCGGGGGGTAGCAATCAGCCCCAGCATTTT.

The chain has TRBV7-3 and TRBJ2-1; D remains unclear. Germline values: CDR1 SGHTA, CDR2 FQGTGA. The CDR3 consists of 16 residues. V was pared by 5 bases and J by 0 bases, with 14 bases between. CDR3 nucleotide sequence: TGTGCCAGCAGCCCCTCCGGGTCCCTCTCCTACAATGAGCAGTTCTTC. This sequence encodes CASSPSGSLSYNEQFF.

This clone occurred a few times. V usage is TRBV5-1 and J usage is TRBJ2-3, with TRBD2 as a possible D gene (6 bases). Trimming stripped 4 bases from V and 5 bases from J, with 11 bases between. There are 13 residues in the CDR3. Per germline, CDR1 SGHRS and CDR2 YFSETQ. The CDR3 sequence is CASSRGTLDTQYF. The CDR3 nucleotides read TGCGCCAGCAGCCGCGGGACTCTAGATACGCAGTATTTT.

The rearrangement joins TRBV7-6 to TRBJ2-7; D assignment may be TRBD1 or TRBD2 (5 bases each). The CDR3 is made up of 14 amino acids. CDR1 is SGHVS, CDR2 FNYEAQ, per germline. V was pared by 6 bases and J by 6 bases, with 18 bases between. DNA for the CDR3: TGTGCCAGCAGTGATGCCTCCGGGACCCTCGAGCAGTACTTC. Encoded protein: CASSDASGTLEQYF.

Notes on this clone: Being one base from a much bigger clone, this may be a read error. This rearrangement joins TRBV10-3 to TRBJ2-5; 7 bases match TRBD1. This CDR3 spans 13 amino acids. The germline gives CDR1 ENHRY, CDR2 SYGVKD. The CDR3 sequence: CAIRTGPEGAQHF. CDR3 bases: TGTGCCATCAGGACAGGGCCGGAAGGGGCCCAGCACTTC.

The V and J genes are TRBV19 and TRBJ2-2, with 13 positions matching TRBD2. This CDR3 region has 17 residues. The germline CDR1 and CDR2 sequences are LNHDA and SQIVND (reference sequence). The ends lost 6 bases at V and 5 bases at J; junction bases unmatched: 9. CDR3 sequence (DNA): TGTGCCAGTAGCCCTGGACTAGCGGGAGTGGAGACCGGGGAGCTGTTTTTT. It translates to CASSPGLAGVETGELFF.

On this clone itself: A read error is likely here: a far larger clone is one base away. The sample contains more than one DNA sequence encoding this CDR3. The chain uses TRBV4-3 and TRBJ1-1; D may be TRBD1 (5 bases). The CDR3 length is 14 residues. Per the germline V gene, CDR1 is LGHNA and CDR2 is YSLEER. Here the CDR3 DNA reads TGCGCTAGCAGCCTCACAGGTGGGAACACTGAAGCTTTCTTT. Translation gives CASSLTGGNTEAFF.

This clone was detected only once. The chain links TRBV4-2 to TRBJ2-7; no definite D call. V lost 0 bases and J lost 2, with 11 bases in between. The CDR3 loop spans 15 amino acids. In germline, CDR1 is LGHNA, CDR2 YNFKEQ. CDR3 region: CASSQDVTAPYEQYF. In DNA form, the CDR3 reads TGTGCCAGCAGCCAAGATGTAACGGCCCCCTACGAGCAGTACTTC.

This chain uses TRBV28 with TRBJ1-5; 8 bases are a match to TRBD1. This CDR3 spans 16 amino acids. J lost 4 bases, V lost 2 bases, and 7 bases had no gene match. Germline loops: CDR1 MDHEN, CDR2 SYDVKM. The CDR3: CASSLLGQGNNQPQHF. The CDR3 nucleotides read TGTGCCAGCAGTTTACTAGGACAGGGTAATAATCAGCCCCAGCATTTT. Combining the CDR3 with reference TRBV28 and TRBJ1-5 gives the whole variable domain DVKVTQSSRYLVKRTGEKVFLECVQDMDHENMFWYRQDPGLGLRLIYFSYDVKMKEKGDIPEGYSVSREKKERFSLILESASTNQTSMYLCASSLLGQGNNQPQHFGDGTRLSIL.